A selection of T cell receptor beta chains follows, all from one sample in a study of control samples from healthy donors and cancer patients. Clones were sequenced by immunoSEQ multiplex PCR, and TCRdb holds only the in-frame ones, with some missing. Found here are approximately 110,000 clones, more than 85% of them singletons; the top ten hold roughly 18%. Sequenced: blood. Receptor source: a woman aged 45-65 years in good health. The CDR3 runs from the conserved cysteine through the conserved F or W. The D gene is left open where the match is weak. Rows give clone size only sometimes, using once, few, many, or a class for an expanded clone.

J	size	V	D	CDR3	DNA
TRBJ2-1	-	TRBV7-2	TRBD1	CASSPGGATGNEQFF	TGTGCCAGCAGCCCAGGGGGAGCTACGGGAAATGAGCAGTTCTTC
TRBJ2-3	-	TRBV29-1	TRBD2	CSGGDYRATDTQYF	TGCAGCGGGGGGGACTACCGGGCCACAGATACGCAGTATTTT
TRBJ2-1	-	TRBV7-5	-	CVRSLFLAGAGYNEQFF	TGTGTCAGAAGCTTATTTCTAGCGGGAGCAGGCTACAATGAGCAGTTCTTC
TRBJ1-2	-	TRBV9	TRBD1	CASSLRQGADYGYTF	TGTGCCAGCAGCCTCCGACAGGGGGCAGACTATGGCTACACCTTC
TRBJ2-2	-	TRBV14	-	CASSRSGGELFF	TGTGCCAGCAGCCGCAGCGGTGGGGAGCTGTTTTTT
TRBJ2-1	few	TRBV6-4	-	CASSDLGPQDEQFF	TGTGCCAGCAGTGACCTGGGACCACAAGATGAGCAGTTCTTC
TRBJ2-3	-	TRBV5-1	-	CASSLGLDTQYF	TGCGCCAGCAGCTTGGGCCTTGATACGCAGTATTTT
TRBJ1-5	-	TRBV7-5	-	CARSNTNHVSKNGSNQPQHF	TGTGCCAGAAGCAATACGAACCATGTATCTAAAAATGGGAGCAATCAGCCCCAGCATTTT
TRBJ2-5	once	TRBV3-1/TRBV3-2	-	CASSQEEETQYF	TGTGCCAGCAGCCAAGAAGAAGAGACCCAGTACTTC
TRBJ2-2	once	TRBV30	TRBD1	CAWSGGTGEPGELFF	TGTGCCTGGAGTGGTGGGACAGGGGAGCCCGGGGAGCTGTTTTTT
TRBJ2-3	-	TRBV11-2	-	CASSLSGGDTDTQYF	TGTGCCAGCAGCTTAAGCGGTGGGGACACAGATACGCAGTATTTT
TRBJ2-1	-	TRBV19	TRBD2	CASNTGTSGRALEQFF	TGTGCCAGTAATACCGGGACTAGCGGGAGGGCCCTTGAGCAGTTCTTC
TRBJ2-2	-	TRBV6-5	TRBD1	CASSYVMGQPTGELFF	TGTGCCAGCAGTTACGTTATGGGACAGCCCACCGGGGAGCTGTTTTTT
TRBJ2-5	-	TRBV10-1	TRBD1	CASSPKRDRGQETQYF	TGCGCCAGCAGCCCTAAGAGGGACAGGGGGCAAGAGACCCAGTACTTC
TRBJ1-2	-	TRBV6-5	-	CASSYTDGGGYTF	TGTGCCAGCAGTTACACGGACGGAGGTGGCTACACCTTC
TRBJ2-3	-	TRBV3-1/TRBV3-2	-	CASASGSTDTQYF	TGTGCCAGTGCGTCAGGTTCGACAGATACGCAGTATTTT
TRBJ1-2	once	TRBV4-3	-	CASSQDRGSYGYTF	TGCGCCAGCAGCCAAGATCGAGGGAGCTATGGCTACACCTTC
TRBJ2-1	-	TRBV9	TRBD2	CASSESGGIYNEQFF	TGTGCCAGCAGCGAAAGCGGGGGGATCTACAATGAGCAGTTCTTC
TRBJ1-1	-	TRBV19	-	CASRDMGTEAFF	TGTGCCAGTAGGGACATGGGCACTGAAGCTTTCTTT
TRBJ2-3	many	TRBV5-4	-	CASSSAGPHTDTQYF	TGTGCCAGCAGCTCAGCGGGCCCTCACACAGATACGCAGTATTTT
TRBJ1-2	-	TRBV4-1	TRBD1	CASSHMPGQGGYYGYTF	TGCGCCAGCAGCCATATGCCGGGACAGGGGGGTTACTATGGCTACACCTTC
TRBJ2-4	-	TRBV25-1	-	CASSDPVKNIQYF	TGTGCCAGCAGTGATCCGGTCAAAAACATTCAGTACTTC
TRBJ2-5	-	TRBV7-3	-	CASSSSGRSRLETQYF	TGTGCCAGCAGCTCCTCGGGACGGTCAAGATTAGAGACCCAGTACTTC
TRBJ2-1	-	TRBV9	-	CASSESSYNEQFF	TGTGCCAGCAGTGAAAGCTCCTACAATGAGCAGTTCTTC
TRBJ2-5	once	TRBV7-3	TRBD2	CASSRAGRKETQYF	TGTGCCAGCAGCCGAGCGGGGAGAAAGGAGACCCAGTACTTC
TRBJ1-1	-	TRBV5-1	-	CASSLLTFTEAFF	TGCGCCAGCAGCTTGCTCACCTTCACTGAAGCTTTCTTT
TRBJ2-2	-	TRBV6-5	-	CASRESLGELFF	TGTGCCAGCAGGGAGTCACTCGGGGAGCTGTTTTTT
TRBJ2-2	-	TRBV5-4	TRBD2	CASSLRREGTGELFF	TGTGCCAGCAGCTTGAGGAGGGAGGGGACCGGGGAGCTGTTTTTT
TRBJ2-1	-	TRBV6-5	TRBD1	CASRHRGEQFF	TGTGCCAGCAGGCACAGGGGGGAGCAGTTCTTC
TRBJ1-4	-	TRBV5-6	-	CASSAYRVGNEKLFF	TGTGCCAGCAGCGCCTACAGGGTAGGCAATGAAAAACTGTTTTTT
TRBJ2-1	-	TRBV6-2/TRBV6-3	-	CASSATIQYNEQFF	TGTGCCAGCAGTGCGACAATCCAATACAATGAGCAGTTCTTC
TRBJ2-3	-	TRBV10-1	-	CASSESGLHTDTQYF	TGCGCCAGCAGTGAGTCTGGACTGCACACAGATACGCAGTATTTT
TRBJ1-2	-	TRBV7-8	-	CASSPGGYYGYTF	TGTGCCAGCAGCCCGGGCGGGTACTATGGCTACACCTTC
TRBJ2-2	-	TRBV7-7	TRBD2	CASSLFLAGDVTGELFF	TGTGCCAGCAGCTTATTCCTAGCGGGAGATGTTACCGGGGAGCTGTTTTTT
TRBJ2-2	-	TRBV30	-	CAWTRGSGELFF	TGTGCCTGGACCAGGGGTAGCGGGGAGCTGTTTTTT
TRBJ1-1	-	TRBV25-1	-	CASRGGQGSFFAEAFF	TGTGCCAGCAGGGGGGGCCAGGGGTCCTTCTTCGCTGAAGCTTTCTTT
TRBJ1-1	-	TRBV30	-	CAWSVGANTEAFF	TGTGCCTGGAGTGTGGGAGCGAACACTGAAGCTTTCTTT
TRBJ1-2	-	TRBV5-4	TRBD1	CASSRAGGGYTF	TGTGCCAGCAGCCGGGCAGGGGGCGGCTACACCTTC
TRBJ2-5	-	TRBV7-9	-	CASSSRIGETQYF	TGTGCCAGCAGCTCCCGGATCGGGGAGACCCAGTACTTC
TRBJ2-3	-	TRBV6-5	TRBD2	CASSYSRGVSGTSHYF	TGTGCCAGCAGTTACTCGAGAGGAGTAAGCGGGACTAGTCACTATTTT
TRBJ2-2	-	TRBV12-5	TRBD2	CASRLAGSTGELFF	TGTGCTAGTAGACTAGCGGGGTCGACCGGGGAGCTGTTTTTT
TRBJ2-7	-	TRBV29-1	-	CSVGDGSYEQYF	TGCAGCGTTGGGGACGGGTCCTACGAGCAGTACTTC
TRBJ1-4	few	TRBV6-5	-	CASSYLLNEKLFF	TGTGCCAGCAGTTACTTACTCAATGAAAAACTGTTTTTT
TRBJ1-5	-	TRBV6-2/TRBV6-3	-	CASSTNRGGNAYSNQPQHF	TGTGCCAGCAGTACCAACCGGGGTGGAAATGCATATAGCAATCAGCCCCAGCATTTT
TRBJ2-3	-	TRBV12-5	-	CASGEPVASSDTQYF	TGTGCTAGTGGTGAACCCGTAGCGAGTTCAGATACGCAGTATTTT
TRBJ1-2	-	TRBV7-3	-	CASSPSGGGYGYTF	TGTGCCAGCAGCCCCTCTGGGGGGGGCTATGGCTACACCTTC
TRBJ2-3	-	TRBV27	-	CASSLSASTDTQYF	TGTGCCAGCAGTTTATCAGCTAGCACAGATACGCAGTATTTT
TRBJ2-4	-	TRBV4-1	-	CASSPRTEAKNIQYF	TGCGCCAGCAGCCCAAGGACGGAAGCCAAAAACATTCAGTACTTC
TRBJ2-5	-	TRBV18	TRBD1	CASSPPGTGSLGKTQYF	TGTGCCAGCTCACCCCCCGGGACAGGGTCCCTTGGAAAGACCCAGTACTTC
TRBJ2-3	-	TRBV5-6	-	CASSLAGTDTQYF	TGTGCCAGCAGCTTGGCGGGCACAGATACGCAGTATTTT
TRBJ1-4	-	TRBV7-8	-	CASSPVKNEKLFF	TGTGCCAGCAGCCCTGTGAAGAATGAAAAACTGTTTTTT
TRBJ2-1	-	TRBV14	-	CASSQGLRHEQFF	TGTGCCAGCAGCCAAGGTTTACGGCATGAGCAGTTCTTC
TRBJ2-3	-	TRBV6-5	-	CASSYAGPGGTDTQYF	TGTGCCAGCAGTTACGCGGGGCCAGGAGGCACAGATACGCAGTATTTT
TRBJ1-4	-	TRBV5-5	-	CASSSNAGGLANEKLFF	TGTGCCAGCAGCTCCAATGCGGGGGGCCTTGCTAATGAAAAACTGTTTTTT
TRBJ1-2	-	TRBV18	-	CASSPARDGYGYTF	TGTGCCAGCTCACCAGCCAGGGACGGCTATGGCTACACCTTC
TRBJ1-2	-	TRBV2	TRBD1	CASTATGVSGYTF	TGTGCCAGCACTGCGACAGGGGTGAGTGGCTACACCTTC
TRBJ1-1	-	TRBV5-1	-	CASSLEADYTEAFF	TGCGCCAGCAGCTTGGAGGCAGATTACACTGAAGCTTTCTTT
TRBJ1-4	-	TRBV7-9	TRBD1	CASSLRDSLEKLFF	TGTGCCAGCAGCTTACGGGACAGCCTCGAAAAACTGTTTTTT
TRBJ1-1	few	TRBV5-1	TRBD1	CASSLSGQGPFF	TGCGCCAGCAGCTTGTCCGGACAGGGACCTTTCTTT